The rows below give T cell receptor beta chains drawn from one sample of a study of T cell repertoires in cytomegalovirus infection. TCRdb redid the calling of the reads with MiXCR, one entry per CDR3 protein. The sample records 150,000 to 200,000 distinct CDR3 sequences, about 15% being singletons. Specimen: PBMCs. The origin of the receptors is a human donor in good health (CMV status not recorded). Some clones in this sample may be carry-over from other donors' samples. Each CDR3 is given with its conserved first and last residue. The order of the fields is clone size, V gene, J gene, CDR3 protein. The listing skips clone size in some rows; elsewhere it reads once, few, many or a size class.

>NA|TRBV29-1|TRBJ2-3
CSVDPGADTQYF
>many|TRBV19|TRBJ2-1
CASSLRREFSRNEQFF
>many|TRBV7-2|TRBJ2-5
CASSSPRSVRTLEETQYF
>many|TRBV7-2|TRBJ1-6
CATPTGLIGNSPLHF
>NA|TRBV20-1|TRBJ2-2
CSARLLAGTNTGELFF
>NA|TRBV27|TRBJ1-2
CASSLGGAGGYTF
>NA|TRBV28|TRBJ1-3
CASSGAGTTIYF
>NA|TRBV7-9|TRBJ1-5
CASSYSGQPQHF
>many|TRBV28|TRBJ2-7
CASSLDKTYEQYF
>few|TRBV19|TRBJ2-2
CASSPRGPSTGELFF
>many|TRBV11-2|TRBJ2-7
CASSPWTSGGSYEQYF
>few|TRBV7-4|TRBJ1-2
CASSLAGGNGYTF
>many|TRBV2|TRBJ2-7
CASNRQPYEQYF
>many|TRBV12-3/TRBV12-4|TRBJ1-5
CASSFTRGLNQPQHF
>many|TRBV25-1|TRBJ2-7
CASSETASYEQYF
>NA|TRBV5-1|TRBJ2-5
CASSLATGGLQETQYF
>many|TRBV7-2|TRBJ2-5
CASSLAGTGKGETQYF
>NA|TRBV29-1|TRBJ1-1
CSVGDRARAFF
>NA|TRBV20-1|TRBJ1-4
CSAWDRTEKLFF
>many|TRBV7-2|TRBJ2-7
CASSLSFVGKAGGPEQYF
>NA|TRBV10-1|TRBJ2-5
CASSESTGFVQETQYF
>many|TRBV24-1|TRBJ2-3
CATSAPGLAGLTDTQYF
>many|TRBV4-1|TRBJ2-7
CASSQEGTGAGEQYF
>NA|TRBV2|TRBJ2-2
CASNRVGELFF
>NA|TRBV27|TRBJ1-5
CASSLQGYGNQPQHF
>few|TRBV19|TRBJ2-2
CASSALGGGELFF
>many|TRBV12-3/TRBV12-4|TRBJ2-7
CASSLPVRQGKVYEQYF
>once|TRBV5-1|TRBJ2-7
CASSLQGDEQYF
>NA|TRBV5-6|TRBJ1-2
CASSSLSGYTF
>once|TRBV19|TRBJ1-1
CASSRIRSSSGSNEAFF
>NA|TRBV20-1|TRBJ2-3
CRAPDGLTDTQYF
>many|TRBV19|TRBJ1-5
CASSIIGNSNQPQHF
>many|TRBV7-9|TRBJ1-1
CASSPPGHSTNTEAFF
>many|TRBV5-4|TRBJ2-1
CASSLEQISYNEQFF
>NA|TRBV5-1|TRBJ2-1
CASDPSGTYNEQFF
>NA|TRBV7-2|TRBJ1-1
CASSGRQGALAFF
>few|TRBV6-5|TRBJ2-7
CASSTQGREQYF
>few|TRBV12-3/TRBV12-4|TRBJ2-7
CASSLTTGWEQYF
>few|TRBV28|TRBJ2-5
CASSLVDRVVETQYF
>many|TRBV7-2|TRBJ2-5
CASISWDGQETQYF
>few|TRBV30|TRBJ1-5
CAWSGRDRGFLGNQPQHF
>few|TRBV6-2/TRBV6-3|TRBJ2-1
CASSYYRGSGNEQFF